Below are 21 T cell receptor beta chains sequenced from a single sample in a study of cytomegalovirus exposure and HLA in healthy donors. With 60 Vbeta and 13 Jbeta primers, the PCR was carried out. Some clones are missing from TCRdb's copy, which holds only in-frame ones; the method was immunoSEQ multiplex PCR. Of roughly 87,000 clones listed, roughly 77% were seen once; the top ten hold roughly 4.2%. Sequencing was done on a sample of PBMCs. Every receptor here comes from a man in his fifties or sixties in good health and CMV-seronegative.

This clone was observed once. The V and J genes are TRBV5-1 and TRBJ1-1, with a tentative D call TRBD1 (5 bases). Germline lookup yields CDR1 SGHRS and CDR2 YFSETQ. The CDR3 spans 13 residues. Trimming shortened V by 0 bases and J by 5 bases, and 8 bases separated the two germline ends. CDR3 protein: CASSLGAGTEAFF. The CDR3 DNA reads TGCGCCAGCAGCTTGGGGGCAGGGACTGAAGCTTTCTTT.

The V and J genes are TRBV7-3 and TRBJ1-6; the match to TRBD1 covers 10 bases. Per germline, CDR1 SGHTA and CDR2 FQGTGA. Trimming removed 5 bases from V and 4 bases from J; junction bases left unmatched: 2. This CDR3 spans 15 amino acids. The CDR3 DNA follows: TGTGCCAGCAGCGCGGACAGGGGGTATAATTCACCCCTCCACTTT. Its protein is CASSADRGYNSPLHF.

The J gene is TRBJ2-5, the V gene TRBV4-1; D is unresolved. Trimming took 0 bases from V and 0 from J, leaving 5 bases between them. The CDR3 length is 14 residues. Germline V lookup: CDR1 MGHRA, CDR2 YSYEKL. CDR3 protein: CASSQDAYQETQYF. DNA of the CDR3: TGCGCCAGCAGCCAAGATGCGTACCAAGAGACCCAGTACTTC.

The chain employs TRBV18 and TRBJ2-1, with 14 bases that match TRBD2. J lost 2 bases, V lost 4 bases, and 4 bases had no gene match. CDR3 length: 17 residues. The germline V gene has CDR1 KGHSH and CDR2 LQKENI. CDR3 bases: TGTGCCAGCTCACGACTAGCGGGGGGGGATACCTACAATGAGCAGTTCTTC. Its protein product is CASSRLAGGDTYNEQFF.

The gene calls are TRBV5-4 and TRBJ2-5; D gene unclear. The germline V and J ends were trimmed by 0 bases and 5 bases, with 8 bases remaining between them. The CDR3 consists of 13 residues. The germline V gene has CDR1 SGHNT and CDR2 YYREEE (reference sequence). CDR3 nucleotides: TGTGCCAGCAGCTTGGGGCCTTTGGAGACCCAGTACTTC. Amino acid sequence: CASSLGPLETQYF.

The rearrangement links TRBV2 to TRBJ2-1, with 9 positions matching TRBD2. CDR1 and CDR2 (germline): SNHLY, FYNNEI. The CDR3 sequence is 15 residues long. The V gene end was trimmed by 6 bases and the J gene end by 4 bases; junction bases not matched to a gene: 7. DNA for the CDR3: TGTGCCAGCAGCCTCCTTGCGGGGGGGTACAATGAGCAGTTCTTC. Protein sequence: CASSLLAGGYNEQFF.

This clone was counted between two and nine times. The rearrangement uses TRBV7-9 and TRBJ1-1, with a tentative D call TRBD1 (6 bases). Germline-derived CDR1 and CDR2 are SEHNR and FQNEAQ (reference sequence). Between the trimmed V and J ends, which lost 8 bases and 1 base, there was a span of 14 bases. The CDR3 is 14 amino acids. The CDR3 region is CASGGADRNTEAFF. The DNA for the CDR3 is TGTGCCAGCGGGGGGGCGGATAGGAACACTGAAGCTTTCTTT.

This rearrangement joins TRBV11-3 to TRBJ2-3, with 7 bases fitting TRBD2. Per germline, CDR1 SGHNT and CDR2 YENEEA. The length of the CDR3 is 14 residues. V dropped 5 bases and J dropped 2; count of bases not matched to a gene: 4. The CDR3 loop reads CASSTGGDTDTQYF. The CDR3 nucleotides read TGTGCCAGCAGCACGGGGGGAGACACAGATACGCAGTATTTT.

The chain links TRBV4-1 to TRBJ1-4; 11 positions match TRBD1. Germline trimming cut 0 bases from V and 8 bases from J; bases unmatched to any gene: 11. The germline gives CDR1 MGHRA, CDR2 YSYEKL. The CDR3 has 18 amino acids. Here the CDR3 reads CASSQDRGQGGFWEKLFF. The CDR3 coding sequence is TGCGCCAGCAGCCAAGATCGGGGACAGGGGGGCTTCTGGGAAAAACTGTTTTTT.

The count of this clone is one. This chain uses TRBV9 with TRBJ2-2; possibly TRBD2 for D (6 bases). The CDR3 is 15 amino acids. The germline V gene encodes CDR1 SGDLS and CDR2 YYNGEE. V shed 0 bases and J shed 9 bases, with 15 bases lying between them. The CDR3 DNA reads TGTGCCAGCAGCGTAGATAGCGGCCAGGTACGGGAGCTGTTTTTT. Translating gives CASSVDSGQVRELFF.

This rearrangement joins TRBV18 to TRBJ2-7; TRBD1 matches at 12 bases. There are 17 residues in the CDR3. With V trimmed by 2 bases and J by 6 bases, 11 bases remained unmatched. Germline lookup yields CDR1 KGHSH and CDR2 LQKENI. DNA for the CDR3: TGTGCCAGCTCACCAACGGTTCCGGGACAGGGGGCCTCCGAGCAGTACTTC. Amino acid sequence: CASSPTVPGQGASEQYF.

The DNA for the CDR3 is TGTGCCAGCAGCCCCCAGGGGGGAACGAAAAACATTCAGTACTTC. Its protein is CASSPQGGTKNIQYF. The V gene is TRBV9, the J gene TRBJ2-4; maybe TRBD1 (7 bases). CDR1 is SGDLS, CDR2 YYNGEE, per germline. Trimming pared 4 bases from V and 4 bases from J, leaving 15 bases between. CDR3 length equals 15 residues.

This chain joins TRBV14 and TRBJ1-1; tentative D call: TRBD1 (5 bases). The V gene's germline CDR1 is SGHDN and CDR2 FVKESK. CDR3 length: 16 amino acids. Trimming shortened V by 5 bases and J by 3 bases, and 19 bases separated the two germline ends. The DNA of the CDR3 is TGTGCCAGCAGCGGTGGGACTGGGACTTCCGACACTGAAGCTTTCTTT. It is translated as CASSGGTGTSDTEAFF.

The sample holds a few counts of this clone. This sequence joins TRBV6-1 and TRBJ2-3; TRBD1 aligns across 12 bases. V lost 3 bases and J lost 4; bases outside the gene matches: 2. This CDR3 is 15 amino acids long. CDR1 MNHNS and CDR2 SASEGT come from the germline V gene. CDR3 in DNA: TGTGCCAGCAGTGAGGGGACAGGGGGCGCAGATACGCAGTATTTT. Amino acid sequence: CASSEGTGGADTQYF.

The genes are TRBV11-3 and TRBJ2-3, with 9 bases that match TRBD2. The CDR3 sequence is 15 residues long. The V gene end was trimmed by 5 bases and the J gene end by 5 bases; junction bases not matched to a gene: 8. The germline V gene encodes CDR1 SGHNT and CDR2 YENEEA. This CDR3 reads CASSPLSGGLDTQYF. The CDR3 region has the DNA TGTGCCAGCAGCCCGCTTAGCGGGGGTTTAGATACGCAGTATTTT.

This clone is termed medium-sized. The chain uses TRBV6-1 and TRBJ2-2; 9 positions agree with TRBD1. Unmatched junction bases numbered 0, after V lost 1 base and J lost 3 bases. Germline V gene sequence: CDR1 MNHNS, CDR2 SASEGT. There are 15 residues in the CDR3. CDR3 nucleotide sequence: TGTGCCAGCAGTGAAGGGGACAGGGACACCGGGGAGCTGTTTTTT. Translation gives CASSEGDRDTGELFF.

J is TRBJ2-3 and V is TRBV5-5; the match to TRBD2 covers 11 bases. The CDR3 length is 15 residues. V lost 2 bases and J lost 5; bases outside the gene matches: 4. In germline, CDR1 is SGHKS, CDR2 YYEKEE (reference sequence). The CDR3: CASSFIAGGQDTQYF. CDR3 in DNA: TGTGCCAGCAGCTTTATAGCGGGGGGGCAAGATACGCAGTATTTT.

The gene calls are TRBV5-6 and TRBJ1-1, with D tentatively TRBD1 (5 bases). Deletions cut 4 bases from V and 4 bases from J, with 20 bases between. This CDR3 is built from 16 residues. Germline loops: CDR1 SGHDT, CDR2 YYEEEE. The CDR3, as DNA: TGTGCCAGCAGCCGGTCACCTCAGGGTCGAGGCACTGAAGCTTTCTTT. It codes for CASSRSPQGRGTEAFF. Full variable domain (remainder filled in from reference TRBV5-6 and TRBJ1-1): DAGVTQSPTHLIKTRGQQVTLRCSPKSGHDTVSWYQQALGQGPQFIFQYYEEEERQRGNFPDRFSGHQFPNYSSELNVNALLLGDSALYLCASSRSPQGRGTEAFFGQGTRLTVV.

This chain uses TRBV6-1 with TRBJ2-3, with 8 nucleotides matching TRBD2. V lost 2 bases and J lost 1; bases outside the gene matches: 11. The germline V gene encodes CDR1 MNHNS and CDR2 SASEGT. The CDR3 loop spans 18 amino acids. DNA of the CDR3: TGTGCCAGCAGTGAATTTTGGGCGGGGGGAGAGGGCACAGATACGCAGTATTTT. Protein sequence: CASSEFWAGGEGTDTQYF.

The rearrangement joins TRBV9 to TRBJ2-5; 7 bases match TRBD1. Germline V CDR1 and CDR2: SGDLS, YYNGEE. Trimming removed 2 bases from V and 3 bases from J; junction bases left unmatched: 1. This CDR3 region has 13 residues. In DNA, the CDR3 is TGTGCCAGCAGCGTCGGGACAGAAGAGACCCAGTACTTC. This translates into CASSVGTEETQYF. The variable domain in full, completed from reference TRBV9 and TRBJ2-5, reads DSGVTQTPKHLITATGQRVTLRCSPRSGDLSVYWYQQSLDQGLQFLIQYYNGEERAKGNILERFSAQQFPDLHSELNLSSLELGDSALYFCASSVGTEETQYFGPGTRLLVL.

The rearrangement joins TRBV4-1 to TRBJ2-5; 7 bases are shared with TRBD2. The junction had 13 bases not matched to a gene; V was cut back by 0 bases and J by 0 bases. CDR1 MGHRA and CDR2 YSYEKL come from the germline V gene. This CDR3 comprises 19 residues. The DNA for the CDR3 is TGCGCCAGCAGCCAAGATCTGAGCCGGGGGGTCCCCCACCAAGAGACCCAGTACTTC. Translating it yields CASSQDLSRGVPHQETQYF.